The clone carrying this TCR beta chain was counted once. The source of the sample is a study of blood T cell repertoires in COVID-19. CDR1 and CDR2 (germline): SGHAT, FQDESV (reference sequence). This CDR3 region has 15 residues. The V gene end was trimmed by 1 base and the J gene end by 9 bases; junction bases not matched to a gene: 6. Seattle cases were enrolled at active infection and followed longitudinally. Methods used by the authors: Amplified reference gene primers provided the basis for estimating nucleated cell counts. Only in-frame clones appear in the TCRdb table, and some are missing; sequencing was by immunoSEQ multiplex PCR. Clone size and V and J calls were adopted from that table, with D and trimming inferred from the DNA. The profile shows about 200,000 clones, approximately 90% of them singletons.

V is TRBV11-1 and J is TRBJ2-6; 7 nucleotides align to TRBD1. Sequencing input: peripheral blood. This clonotype originated in a man in his 60s with COVID-19, enrolled during active disease. Here the CDR3 reads CASSLDRGELNVLTF. The CDR3 DNA reads as TGTGCCAGCAGCTTAGACAGGGGAGAGCTCAACGTCCTGACTTTC.